This TCR beta chain was observed in a study of OX40 agonist ivuxolimab in advanced cancers. Turning to the study itself: Patients undergoing dose escalation presented with hepatocellular carcinoma, melanoma, renal cell or head and neck cancer. Patients were about 83% male with ages about 23 to 79, mean 60. Checkpoint inhibitors had been given previously to about 38% of patients.

Notes on this clone: The antigen is not known.

The study, taken as a whole, reports: There were, on average, more expanded clones in CD8+ T cells than in CD4+.

Assay used: immunoSEQ multiplex PCR; TCRdb lists only in-frame clones, some missing. This sample has about 40,000 clones, with 70% to 90% found just once. Germline V gives CDR1 SGHAT, CDR2 FQNNGV. The CDR3 runs to 15 residues. Trimming removed 4 bases from V and 5 bases from J, with 18 bases in between. The chain joins TRBV11-2 to TRBJ2-7, with D maybe TRBD1 (5 bases). The TCR originated in an adult with an advanced solid tumor such as melanoma, head and neck, liver or kidney cancer. This specimen consisted of CD4+ or CD8+ T cells sorted from blood, obtained in a trial of the OX40 agonist ivuxolimab. CDR3: CASSSRTPLSHEQYF. CDR3 bases: TGTGCCAGCAGCTCCAGGACACCCCTGAGCCACGAGCAGTACTTC.